A single sample is the source of the 23 T cell receptor beta chains below, sequenced in a study of identical twins. Using its own MiXCR run on the 5' RACE reads, TCRdb lists one record per CDR3 protein. The sample comprises hundreds of thousands of distinct CDR3 sequences, roughly 20% of which are singletons, and approximately 4.5% rests with the top ten. This sample also belongs to another study, concerning T cells expressing NK-cell markers.

Sequenced sample: PBMCs. The receptors stem from a woman in her late teens or twenties in good health.

This clonotype was counted only a few times. The gene calls are TRBV21-1 and TRBJ1-2; TRBD1 reflects the table's D call only, with no check against the DNA. TRBV21-1 represents a pseudogene. CDR3 length: 16 residues. CDR3 sequence reads: CASSKRSRTVADGYTF. CDR3 nucleotides: TGTGCCAGCAGCAAAAGGAGTAGGACAGTCGCGGATGGCTACACCTTC.

This clonotype was seen a handful of times. This chain links TRBV4-2 with TRBJ1-2, with no clear D. The CDR3 is 14 amino acids. Between the trimmed V and J ends, which lost 0 bases and 6 bases, there was a span of 11 bases. CDR1 is LGHNA, CDR2 YNFKEQ, per germline. CDR3: CASSQDRRENGYTF. For the CDR3, the DNA is TGTGCCAGCAGCCAAGATCGGAGGGAGAATGGCTACACCTTC.

V gene TRBV20-1 combines with J gene TRBJ1-2; 7 positions agree with TRBD1. Germline CDR1 DFQATT, CDR2 SNEGSKA (reference sequence). This CDR3 has 13 amino acids. V shed 3 bases and J 3 bases; nucleotides not matched to a gene: 4. CDR3 in amino acids: CSASRGLDYGYTF. The CDR3 nucleotides read TGCAGTGCTAGTAGGGGGCTGGACTATGGCTACACCTTC.

This clonotype has only a few counts. V is TRBV20-1 and J is TRBJ2-7; a weak D match, TRBD2 (6 bases). Germline values: CDR1 DFQATT, CDR2 SNEGSKA (reference sequence). The CDR3 spans 13 residues. The ends were cut back, 6 bases at V and 6 bases at J, with 18 bases in the middle. The CDR3 protein is CSAGGHAVGEQYF. The DNA for the CDR3 is TGCAGTGCGGGAGGACATGCGGTTGGCGAGCAGTACTTC.

This chain uses TRBV19 with TRBJ1-1; D ambiguous. Germline values: CDR1 LNHDA, CDR2 SQIVND (reference sequence). The germline V and J ends were trimmed by 3 bases and 3 bases, with 11 bases remaining between them. The CDR3 consists of 14 residues. The DNA for the CDR3 is TGTGCCAGTAGTATTACGGGGAGGGACACTGAAGCTTTCTTT. Amino acid sequence: CASSITGRDTEAFF.

The chain links TRBV3-1 to TRBJ2-1; D is uncertain. CDR1 LGHDT and CDR2 YNNKEL come from the germline V gene (reference sequence). The CDR3 totals 12 residues. Trimming left V 1 base short and J 13 bases short, with 11 bases between. The CDR3 loop is CASSQGRSSQFF. The CDR3 nucleotides are TGTGCCAGCAGCCAAGGGCGGAGCAGTCAGTTCTTC.

Many counts were recorded for this clonotype. This rearrangement joins TRBV7-8 to TRBJ2-7, with a tentative D call TRBD2 (5 bases). The germline CDR1 and CDR2 sequences are SGHVS and FQNEAQ. The CDR3 sequence is 15 residues long. V lost 5 bases and J 0 bases, leaving 14 bases between the germline ends. The CDR3 is CASSQRQVPSYEQYF. The DNA of the CDR3 is TGTGCCAGCAGCCAGCGGCAGGTCCCCTCCTACGAGCAGTACTTC.

In its sample, this clonotype was seen many times. V is TRBV29-1 and J is TRBJ1-1; D is unclear. CDR3 length: 13 amino acids. V lost 4 bases and J lost 3, with 12 bases in between. Germline V CDR1 and CDR2: SQVTM, ANQGSEA. The CDR3 sequence is CSVGVLRDTEAFF. The CDR3 region has the DNA TGCAGCGTTGGGGTACTGAGGGACACTGAAGCTTTCTTT.

Only a few counts were recorded for this clonotype. The junction shows a germline mismatch at one end, possibly a read error. This sequence joins TRBV7-7 and TRBJ2-2; D call uncertain. This CDR3 has 14 residues. Germline CDR1 is SSHAT and CDR2 is FNYEAQ (reference sequence). CDR3 loop: CASSLSSSPGELFF. The DNA for the CDR3 is TGTGCTAGCAGCTTAAGTTCCAGCCCCGGGGAGCTGTTTTTT.

This clonotype was seen a handful of times. The chain is built from TRBV9 and TRBJ1-1; the D gene is possibly TRBD1 (6 bases). Germline CDR1 reads SGDLS; CDR2 reads YYNGEE. CDR3 size: 14 residues. Deletions cut 3 bases from V and 0 bases from J, with 9 bases between. Written as DNA, the CDR3 is TGTGCCAGCAGCGAAGGACAGATGAACACTGAAGCTTTCTTT. Its translation is CASSEGQMNTEAFF.

This clonotype has a handful of counts. The CDR3 spells CASSFSAIGELFF. The CDR3 DNA sequence: TGTGCCAGCAGTTTCTCGGCAATCGGGGAGCTGTTTTTT. The chain employs TRBV12-3 or TRBV12-4 and TRBJ2-2; D is undetermined. Trimming stripped 3 bases from V and 7 bases from J, with 9 bases between. The CDR3 has 13 amino acids.

This chain joins TRBV27 and TRBJ2-5; D call uncertain. CDR1 and CDR2 (germline): MNHEY, SMNVEV (reference sequence). V lost 0 bases to trimming and J lost 4 bases, with 12 bases between them. The CDR3 runs to 15 residues. The CDR3 region is CASSLSSAAIETQYF. The CDR3 region has the DNA TGTGCCAGCAGTTTATCTTCGGCAGCCATAGAGACCCAGTACTTC.

The table lists this clonotype with a few counts. The chain couples TRBV5-1 to TRBJ2-3; 11 bases line up with TRBD2. The ends lost 3 bases at V and 7 bases at J; junction bases unmatched: 25. This CDR3 is built from 21 residues. CDR1 and CDR2 (germline): SGHRS, YFSETQ. The chain's CDR3 is CASSSLQTGLAAGWLVNTQYF. The CDR3 DNA is TGCGCCAGCAGCTCACTGCAGACGGGACTAGCGGCAGGGTGGCTTGTTAATACGCAGTATTTT.

V usage is TRBV7-6 and J usage is TRBJ1-2; D is unclear. The germline V gene encodes CDR1 SGHVS and CDR2 FNYEAQ. V gave up 0 bases and J gave up 8 bases, with 7 bases separating them. The CDR3 has 12 amino acids. The CDR3 DNA reads as TGTGCCAGCAGCTTAGCGGTAGGGGGCTACACCTTC. It yields the protein CASSLAVGGYTF.

V usage is TRBV7-9 and J usage is TRBJ2-5, with 7 bases lining up with TRBD1. Per germline, CDR1 SEHNR and CDR2 FQNEAQ (reference sequence). With V trimmed by 5 bases and J by 5 bases, 11 bases remained unmatched. The length of the CDR3 is 15 residues. The DNA of the CDR3 is TGTGCCAGCAGCGATCCATGGGACAGCCGGGAGACCCAGTACTTC. This sequence encodes CASSDPWDSRETQYF.

This clonotype has just a few counts. The CDR3 DNA sequence: TGTGCCACGGGGAACCACAATGAGCAGTTCTTC. Its protein product is CATGNHNEQFF. The chain links TRBV24-1 to TRBJ2-1, with D uncertain. The germline V gene encodes CDR1 KGHDR and CDR2 SFDVKD. This CDR3 has 11 amino acids. V lost 10 bases to trimming and J lost 5 bases, with 8 bases between them.

This clonotype was recorded at least ten times. The rearrangement links TRBV3-1 to TRBJ1-6, with D maybe TRBD1 (5 bases). The CDR3 spans 14 residues. In germline, CDR1 is LGHDT, CDR2 YNNKEL (reference sequence). The ends were cut back, 4 bases at V and 9 bases at J, with 13 bases in the middle. CDR3 DNA sequence: TGTGCCAGCAGCCCTTCAGGGCTTGGTTCACCCCTCCACTTT. Translating gives CASSPSGLGSPLHF.

There are many counts of this clonotype. The V and J genes are TRBV12-3 or TRBV12-4 and TRBJ2-1, with TRBD2 matching 12 bases. The CDR3 runs 17 residues. V shed 6 bases, J shed 4 bases, and the junction held 10 bases outside the gene matches. The CDR3 sequence: CASRPAGLAGLYNEQFF. The CDR3 DNA follows: TGTGCCAGCAGACCTGCCGGACTAGCGGGGTTATACAATGAGCAGTTCTTC.

The chain couples TRBV20-1 to TRBJ1-1, with 10 bases fitting TRBD1. The CDR3 is 14 amino acids. Looked up from germline, CDR1 is DFQATT and CDR2 is SNEGSKA (reference sequence). V lost 6 bases and J lost 4; bases outside the gene matches: 8. CDR3 DNA: TGCAGTGCCCCAATCCGGGACAGGGGCACTGAAGCTTTCTTT. Amino acids: CSAPIRDRGTEAFF.

This clonotype was recorded many times. V gene TRBV5-1 combines with J gene TRBJ2-3, with D tentatively TRBD2 (5 bases). From germline, CDR1 is SGHRS and CDR2 YFSETQ. The CDR3 contains 13 residues. V lost 7 bases, J lost 2 bases, and 11 bases lay in between. This chain's CDR3 is CASGADHTDTQYF. DNA for the CDR3: TGCGCCAGCGGAGCGGACCACACAGATACGCAGTATTTT.

This clonotype has a handful of counts. The V call is TRBV20-1, the J call TRBJ2-7; a weak D match, TRBD2 (5 bases). Germline V gene data show CDR1 as DFQATT and CDR2 as SNEGSKA (reference sequence). The V and J ends lost 6 bases and 3 bases respectively, with 15 bases between them. The CDR3 covers 13 residues. The CDR3 DNA reads TGCAGTGCCAAGGCCGCGGAGGACTACGAGCAGTACTTC. Translation gives CSAKAAEDYEQYF.

The genes are TRBV7-9 and TRBJ2-7; possible D gene TRBD1, 6 bases. V lost 4 bases, J lost 3 bases, and 13 bases lay in between. CDR3 length: 14 residues. Germline assignment: CDR1 SEHNR and CDR2 FQNEAQ (reference sequence). This CDR3 is CASSSVGAHYEQYF. The CDR3, as DNA: TGTGCCAGCAGCTCGGTGGGGGCCCACTACGAGCAGTACTTC. Filled out from reference TRBV7-9 and TRBJ2-7, the complete variable domain reads DTGVSQNPRHKITKRGQNVTFRCDPISEHNRLYWYRQTLGQGPEFLTYFQNEAQLEKSRLLSDRFSAERPKGSFSTLEIQRTEQGDSAMYLCASSSVGAHYEQYFGPGTRLTVT.

This clonotype occurred a few times. The chain carries TRBV6-1 and TRBJ1-2; 11 bases map to TRBD1. Germline loops: CDR1 MNHNS, CDR2 SASEGT. With V trimmed by 5 bases and J by 6 bases, 5 bases remained unmatched. CDR3 length: 14 residues. The CDR3 loop is CASSLWTGGDGYTF. In DNA, the CDR3 is TGTGCCAGCAGTCTCTGGACAGGGGGCGATGGCTACACCTTC.